This T cell receptor (beta chain) was sequenced in a study of cytomegalovirus exposure and HLA in healthy donors. Findings and limits, study-wide: Within an earlier analysis, most TCR beta V segments proved productive either about 90% or about 30% of the time. Later analysis identified several of the most significant clusters that appeared linked to common viral pathogens.

Both 60 Vbeta primers and 13 Jbeta primers went into the PCR. Method: immunoSEQ multiplex PCR; TCRdb's copy keeps in-frame clones and lacks some. The sample totals approximately 190,000 clones. The V and J ends lost 0 bases and 4 bases, in that order; junction bases with no gene match: 8. This CDR3 is built from 17 residues. The germline CDR1 and CDR2 sequences are LGHNA and YSLEER. For this clone: Its antigen is unidentified.

The sequenced sample was PBMCs. This rearrangement joins TRBV4-3 to TRBJ2-1, with TRBD2 matching 8 bases. The sequence was obtained from a young man in good health and CMV-seronegative. Written as DNA, the CDR3 is TGCGCCAGCAGCCAAGACGAGTCGTCTAGCGGGTACAATGAGCAGTTCTTC. Amino acid sequence: CASSQDESSSGYNEQFF.